A single sample gave rise to the 30 T cell receptor beta chains below, sequenced in a study of blood T cell repertoires in COVID-19. The method was immunoSEQ multiplex PCR; TCRdb's version includes in-frame clones alone and lacks a portion of them. The sample yields a few hundred thousand clones, approximately 81% seen once. The specimen sequenced was peripheral blood. The receptors were sampled from a woman aged 55 to 70 who had recovered from COVID-19.

This clone was counted between two and nine times. This chain uses TRBV5-1 with TRBJ1-2; no clear D gene. The CDR3 extends over 12 amino acids. From germline, CDR1 is SGHRS and CDR2 YFSETQ. Deletions cut 0 bases from V and 6 bases from J, with 6 bases between. The CDR3 spells CASSLAQDGYTF. CDR3 DNA sequence: TGCGCCAGCAGCTTGGCCCAGGATGGCTACACCTTC.

This rearrangement joins TRBV5-8 to TRBJ1-5; a weak D match, TRBD1 (5 bases). The germline gives CDR1 SGHTS, CDR2 YDEGEE. The V gene lost 3 bases and the J gene lost 1 base, with 11 bases spanning the gap. The length of the CDR3 is 15 residues. The DNA for the CDR3 is TGTGCCAGCAGCTCGGGGCGGGGCAGCAATCAGCCCCAGCATTTT. Translation: CASSSGRGSNQPQHF. The complete variable domain, with remaining parts taken from reference TRBV5-8 and TRBJ1-5, reads EAGVTQSPTHLIKTRGQQATLRCSPISGHTSVYWYQQALGLGLQFLLWYDEGEERNRGNFPPRFSGRQFPNYSSELNVNALELEDSALYLCASSSGRGSNQPQHFGDGTRLSIL.

The CDR3: CASSTLIGQGRDQPQHF. CDR3 nucleotides: TGTGCCAGCAGTACCCTCATAGGACAGGGTCGGGATCAGCCCCAGCATTTT. This chain joins TRBV6-2 or TRBV6-3 and TRBJ1-5, with 8 bases fitting TRBD1. Germline V gene data show CDR1 as MNHEY and CDR2 as SVGEGT. V shed 5 bases and J 5 bases; nucleotides not matched to a gene: 14. The CDR3 length is 17 residues.

The chain has TRBV7-3 and TRBJ2-1; 10 bases fit TRBD2. The germline V gene encodes CDR1 SGHTA and CDR2 FQGTGA. After removal of 5 bases from V and 0 bases from J, the junction contained 13 bases not matched to a gene. The CDR3 runs to 19 residues. The CDR3 spells CASSKAGGSYDPSYNEQFF. Here the CDR3 DNA reads TGTGCCAGCAGCAAAGCGGGGGGGTCGTATGACCCCTCCTACAATGAGCAGTTCTTC.

The rearrangement uses TRBV10-1 and TRBJ1-4; 9 bases are a match to TRBD1. The CDR3 loop spans 15 amino acids. Germline CDR1 is WNHNN and CDR2 is SYGVQD (reference sequence). The J segment lost 5 bases and the V segment lost 9 bases, leaving 10 bases of the junction unmatched. The CDR3, as DNA: TGCGCCAGACCCCTTGGACAGGGGATAAATGAAAAACTGTTTTTT. Protein product: CARPLGQGINEKLFF.

This clone was detected many times. Germline is not matched at one junction end, which may reflect a read error. This chain links TRBV2 with TRBJ1-1; D is perhaps TRBD1 (5 bases). The CDR3 sequence is 11 residues long. Germline CDR1 is SNHLY and CDR2 is FYNNEI. CDR3 nucleotides: TGTGCCAGCAGTGAAGGGGGGACTAATCCCTTT. Translation gives CASSEGGTNPF.

This clone was counted many times. The chain uses TRBV2 and TRBJ1-1; D uncertain. V lost 6 bases and J 1 base, leaving 9 bases between the germline ends. This CDR3 spans 13 amino acids. The V gene's germline CDR1 is SNHLY and CDR2 FYNNEI. CDR3 region: CASRGVSNTEAFF. The CDR3 nucleotides read TGTGCCAGCAGGGGCGTTTCGAACACTGAAGCTTTCTTT.

This chain joins TRBV10-3 and TRBJ1-1; D remains ambiguous. CDR3 length: 13 residues. Deletions cut 8 bases from V and 1 base from J, with 11 bases between. Germline CDR1 is ENHRY and CDR2 is SYGVKD. CDR3 in amino acids: CAISHGKNTEAFF. CDR3 sequence (DNA): TGTGCCATCTCTCACGGTAAGAACACTGAAGCTTTCTTT.

This chain links TRBV5-1 with TRBJ1-4; D gene unclear. This CDR3 contains 14 residues. V lost 4 bases, J lost 5 bases, and 12 bases lay in between. Per the germline V gene, CDR1 is SGHRS and CDR2 is YFSETQ. The chain's CDR3 is CASSPPGGNEKLFF. The CDR3, as DNA: TGCGCCAGCAGCCCCCCCGGAGGCAATGAAAAACTGTTTTTT. Based on the CDR3 plus reference TRBV5-1 and TRBJ1-4, the full variable domain is KAGVTQTPRYLIKTRGQQVTLSCSPISGHRSVSWYQQTPGQGLQFLFEYFSETQRNKGNFPGRFSGRQFSNSRSEMNVSTLELGDSALYLCASSPPGGNEKLFFGSGTQLSVL.

This chain links TRBV5-4 with TRBJ1-2; 9 bases map to TRBD1. CDR1 and CDR2 (germline): SGHNT, YYREEE (reference sequence). The length of the CDR3 is 14 residues. With V trimmed by 4 bases and J by 8 bases, 9 bases remained unmatched. For the CDR3, the DNA is TGTGCCAGCAGCGCGGACAGGGGCTCCTACGGCTACACCTTC. Protein product: CASSADRGSYGYTF.

This chain uses TRBV10-3 with TRBJ2-4; the match to TRBD2 covers 7 bases. Germline lookup yields CDR1 ENHRY and CDR2 SYGVKD. There are 16 residues in the CDR3. J gave up 1 base and V 6 bases, and 9 bases lay outside the gene matches. CDR3 loop: CAISPLGGKAKNIQYF. The CDR3 DNA reads TGTGCCATCAGCCCGCTCGGGGGGAAGGCCAAAAACATTCAGTACTTC.

V usage is TRBV19 and J usage is TRBJ2-5; D gene ambiguous. Germline CDR1 LNHDA, CDR2 SQIVND (reference sequence). The CDR3 has 15 amino acids. Trimming pared 4 bases from V and 2 bases from J, leaving 14 bases between. CDR3 region: CASSTPFSGQETQYF. The CDR3 DNA reads TGTGCCAGTAGTACTCCCTTTTCGGGTCAAGAGACCCAGTACTTC.

This sequence joins TRBV29-1 and TRBJ1-2; the match to TRBD1 covers 8 bases. The CDR3 totals 14 residues. Looked up from germline, CDR1 is SQVTM and CDR2 is ANQGSEA. V lost 4 bases, J lost 2 bases, and 6 bases stayed unmatched. In DNA form, the CDR3 reads TGCAGCGTTGGGGGCGGACAGGGAAACTATGGCTACACCTTC. The encoded protein is CSVGGGQGNYGYTF.

CDR3 sequence (DNA): TGTGCCAGCTCACCATGGCGGGGGTCTAGAGACACTGAAGCTTTCTTT. Its translation is CASSPWRGSRDTEAFF. The chain carries TRBV18 and TRBJ1-1; D may be TRBD1 (5 bases). V was shortened by 2 bases and J by 3 bases, with 16 bases between the two germline ends. The germline CDR1 and CDR2 sequences are KGHSH and LQKENI. CDR3 length: 16 amino acids.

V is TRBV12-3 or TRBV12-4 and J is TRBJ2-3, with 8 positions matching TRBD1. The CDR3 length is 13 residues. With V trimmed by 3 bases and J by 8 bases, 4 bases remained unmatched. In DNA, the CDR3 is TGTGCCAGCAGTTTCGAGGGACAGGTTACGCAGTATTTT. The encoded protein is CASSFEGQVTQYF.

The chain carries TRBV2 and TRBJ2-3; 12 nucleotides line up with TRBD2. With 5 bases clipped from V and 1 base from J, the junction kept 1 base outside the gene matches. CDR1 and CDR2 from the germline V gene are SNHLY and FYNNEI. This CDR3 region has 15 residues. In DNA, the CDR3 is TGTGCCAGCAGTAGACTAGCGGGGGGCACAGATACGCAGTATTTT. Encoded protein: CASSRLAGGTDTQYF.

Notes on this clone: The germline gene is not matched at one end of the junction; a read error may be the cause. CDR3 DNA: TGTGCCAGCAGCCAAGACCGGGGGAACTATGACTACACCTTC. This sequence encodes CASSQDRGNYDYTF. The chain has TRBV4-2 and TRBJ1-2, with D perhaps TRBD1 (5 bases). Germline CDR1 LGHNA, CDR2 YNFKEQ. The CDR3 is made up of 14 amino acids.

The chain combines TRBV3-1 (or the pseudogene TRBV3-2) with TRBJ1-2, with 9 bases matching TRBD1. Germline CDR1 and CDR2: LGHDT and YNNKEL (reference sequence). This CDR3 has 16 amino acids. V lost 4 bases and J lost 3; bases outside the gene matches: 9. The CDR3 bases are TGTGCCAGCAGCCCCCTAACAGGGGGCCAGTACTATGGCTACACCTTC. This encodes CASSPLTGGQYYGYTF.

The rearrangement links TRBV5-1 to TRBJ2-2; D remains unclear. The V end lost 4 bases, the J end lost 5 bases, and 12 bases lay between the germline ends. The germline CDR1 and CDR2 sequences are SGHRS and YFSETQ. The CDR3 contains 14 residues. CDR3: CASSPLSRTGELFF. For the CDR3, the DNA is TGCGCCAGCAGCCCACTTTCCCGGACCGGGGAGCTGTTTTTT. The whole variable domain, filled in from reference TRBV5-1 and TRBJ2-2, reads KAGVTQTPRYLIKTRGQQVTLSCSPISGHRSVSWYQQTPGQGLQFLFEYFSETQRNKGNFPGRFSGRQFSNSRSEMNVSTLELGDSALYLCASSPLSRTGELFFGEGSRLTVL.

The chain's CDR3 is CASSSFGRGPTGELFF. The CDR3 bases are TGTGCCAGCAGTAGCTTTGGGCGGGGGCCCACCGGGGAGCTGTTTTTT. The chain carries TRBV11-2 and TRBJ2-2; D is perhaps TRBD2 (7 bases). Germline loops: CDR1 SGHAT, CDR2 FQNNGV. The CDR3 is made up of 16 amino acids. The ends were cut back, 6 bases at V and 4 bases at J, with 18 bases in the middle. Full variable domain (missing parts from reference TRBV11-2 and TRBJ2-2): EAGVAQSPRYKIIEKRQSVAFWCNPISGHATLYWYQQILGQGPKLLIQFQNNGVVDDSQLPKDRFSAERLKGVDSTLKIQPAKLEDSAVYLCASSSFGRGPTGELFFGEGSRLTVL.

This chain connects TRBV11-2 to TRBJ1-2, with 8 bases aligning to TRBD1. V shed 3 bases and J 4 bases; nucleotides not matched to a gene: 7. Germline-derived CDR1 and CDR2 are SGHAT and FQNNGV. CDR3 length: 15 residues. The CDR3, as DNA: TGTGCCAGCAGCTTGGCCGGGACAGGCAGCTATGGCTACACCTTC. Its translation is CASSLAGTGSYGYTF.

This chain connects TRBV6-6 to TRBJ2-6; no clear D gene. From germline, CDR1 is MNHNY and CDR2 SVGAGI (reference sequence). V lost 3 bases, J lost 0 bases, and 6 bases lay in between. The CDR3 runs to 15 residues. CDR3 nucleotide sequence: TGTGCCAGCAGTTATTCAGGCTCTGGGGCCAACGTCCTGACTTTC. Translating it yields CASSYSGSGANVLTF.

V gene TRBV19 combines with J gene TRBJ2-2, with TRBD1 matching over 10 bases. Germline CDR1 LNHDA, CDR2 SQIVND (reference sequence). V lost 1 base, J lost 4 bases, and 3 bases stayed unmatched. CDR3 size: 16 residues. The CDR3 is CASSIGTGGTTGELFF. In nucleotides, the CDR3 is TGTGCCAGTAGTATAGGGACAGGGGGTACCACCGGGGAGCTGTTTTTT.

The V and J genes are TRBV5-1 and TRBJ1-6; 9 bases match TRBD1. Germline V gives CDR1 SGHRS, CDR2 YFSETQ. J lost 7 bases, V lost 0 bases, and 5 bases had no gene match. This CDR3 spans 16 amino acids. CDR3 amino acids: CASSLGAQGANSPLHF. The DNA for the CDR3 is TGCGCCAGCAGCTTGGGGGCACAGGGGGCGAATTCACCCCTCCACTTT.

The rearrangement joins TRBV7-9 to TRBJ2-7; TRBD1 aligns across 11 bases. CDR1 and CDR2 from the germline V gene are SEHNR and FQNEAQ (reference sequence). With 5 bases clipped from V and 4 bases from J, the junction kept 10 bases outside the gene matches. The CDR3 is made up of 16 amino acids. The CDR3 sequence: CASSLPGQGASYEQYF. The CDR3 nucleotides read TGTGCCAGCAGCCTCCCCGGACAGGGGGCGTCGTACGAGCAGTACTTC.

V usage is TRBV3-1 (or the pseudogene TRBV3-2) and J usage is TRBJ1-2, with 9 nucleotides matching TRBD1. Losses at the gene ends were 7 bases for V and 4 bases for J; bases not matched to a gene: 4. Germline-derived CDR1 and CDR2 are LGHDT and YNNKEL (reference sequence). The CDR3 totals 13 residues. In DNA, the CDR3 is TGTGCCAGCAAGGGACAGGGTGGCTATGGCTACACCTTC. Protein sequence: CASKGQGGYGYTF.

This clone was seen once. V is TRBV10-3 and J is TRBJ1-3; D unresolved. The ends were cut back, 5 bases at V and 1 base at J, with 24 bases in the middle. Germline CDR1 reads ENHRY; CDR2 reads SYGVKD. The CDR3 has 19 residues. In DNA form, the CDR3 reads TGTGCCATCAGTCCAAACGCCGGGAGCACCCTTAAGTCTGGAAACACCATATATTTT. Translating it yields CAISPNAGSTLKSGNTIYF.

This sequence joins TRBV14 and TRBJ2-1; TRBD2 matches 11 bases. The CDR3 length is 16 residues. After removal of 3 bases from V and 6 bases from J, the junction contained 7 bases not matched to a gene. The germline gives CDR1 SGHDN, CDR2 FVKESK. CDR3 coding DNA: TGTGCCAGCAGCCAGTTTAGCGGGGGGGCGTTCAATGAGCAGTTCTTC. Its protein product is CASSQFSGGAFNEQFF.

This sequence joins TRBV12-3 or TRBV12-4 and TRBJ1-2; D is possibly TRBD1 (6 bases). The CDR3 sequence is 11 residues long. V was pared by 5 bases and J by 8 bases, with 9 bases between. The CDR3 protein is CASSTGKGYTF. CDR3 DNA sequence: TGTGCCAGCAGTACAGGGAAAGGCTACACCTTC.

V is TRBV19 and J is TRBJ1-1, with 7 nucleotides matching TRBD1. Trimming removed 6 bases from V and 4 bases from J; junction bases left unmatched: 5. Germline V gene data show CDR1 as LNHDA and CDR2 as SQIVND (reference sequence). The CDR3 is 13 residues long. The CDR3 region is CASSKGAGTEAFF. CDR3 DNA: TGTGCCAGTAGCAAGGGGGCCGGCACTGAAGCTTTCTTT.